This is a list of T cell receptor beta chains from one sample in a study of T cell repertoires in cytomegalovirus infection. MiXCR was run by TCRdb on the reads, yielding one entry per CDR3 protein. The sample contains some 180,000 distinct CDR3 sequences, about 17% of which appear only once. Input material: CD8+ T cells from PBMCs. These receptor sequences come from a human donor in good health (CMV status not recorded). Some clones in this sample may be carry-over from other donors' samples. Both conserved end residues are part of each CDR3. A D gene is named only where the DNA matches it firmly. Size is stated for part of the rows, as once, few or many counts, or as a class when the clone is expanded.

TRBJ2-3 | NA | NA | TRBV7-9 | TGTGCCAGCAGCTTCCCGCAGGGGAGCACTAGCACAGATACGCAGTATTTT | CASSFPQGSTSTDTQYF
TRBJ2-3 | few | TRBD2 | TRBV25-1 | TGTGCCAGCAGCCTAGAGCGGGGAGGAAGCACAGATACGCAGTATTTT | CASSLERGGSTDTQYF
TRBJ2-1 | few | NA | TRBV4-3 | TGCGCCAGCAGCCGCTCCTCAAGTCCCTACAATGAGCAGTTCTTC | CASSRSSSPYNEQFF
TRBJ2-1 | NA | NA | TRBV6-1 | TGTGCCAGCAGTTCCCCGCTAGCGAAGAATGAGCAGTTCTTC | CASSSPLAKNEQFF
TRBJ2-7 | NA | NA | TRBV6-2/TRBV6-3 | TGTGCCAGCAGTTACTCAAGGGGCGAGCAGTACTTC | CASSYSRGEQYF
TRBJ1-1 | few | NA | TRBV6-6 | TGTGCCAGCAGTTACTCTGGGCGAAACCCTATGAACACTGAAGCTTTCTTT | CASSYSGRNPMNTEAFF
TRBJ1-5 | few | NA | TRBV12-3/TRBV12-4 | TGTGCCAGCAGTTTAGGCAGAGGTGATCAGCCCCAGCATTTT | CASSLGRGDQPQHF
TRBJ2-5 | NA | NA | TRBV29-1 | TGCAGCGTTGAAGGAAGAGACAGTTCCCGAAAGACCCAGTACTTC | CSVEGRDSSRKTQYF
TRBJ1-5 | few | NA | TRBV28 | TGTGCCAGCAGCTTGGCTAGGGTCAACAATCAGCCCCAGCATTTT | CASSLARVNNQPQHF
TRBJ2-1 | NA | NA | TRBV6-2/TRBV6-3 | TGTGCCAGCAGTGGACCAGAGCAGTTCTTC | CASSGPEQFF
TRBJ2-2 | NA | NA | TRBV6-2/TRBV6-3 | TGTGCCAGCAGCCGGGGGTCCGAAGGCACCGGGGAGCTGTTTTTT | CASSRGSEGTGELFF
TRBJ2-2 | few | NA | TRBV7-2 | TGTGCCAGCAGCGGAGGAGCCGGGGAGCTGTTTTTT | CASSGGAGELFF
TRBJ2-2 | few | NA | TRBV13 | TGTGCCAGCAGCATGGACACCGGGGAGCTGTTTTTT | CASSMDTGELFF
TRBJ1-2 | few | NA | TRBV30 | TGTGCCTGGAGTGTTGGGTCCGAGAGTGGCTACACCTTC | CAWSVGSESGYTF
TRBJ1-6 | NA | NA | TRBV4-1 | TGCGCCAGCAGCCAAGGGGAGAATTCACCCCTCCACTTT | CASSQGENSPLHF
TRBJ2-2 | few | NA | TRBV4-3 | TGCGCCAGCAGCTTCCTAGGGGCTCAGGAGGAGCTGTTTTTT | CASSFLGAQEELFF
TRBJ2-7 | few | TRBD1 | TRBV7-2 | TGTGCCAGCAGGATACAGGGGGCGGACGAGCAGTACTTC | CASRIQGADEQYF
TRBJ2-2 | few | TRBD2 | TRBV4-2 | TGTGCCAGCAGCTTTGGGGACGGGGGGGGTGCCGGGGAGCTGTTTTTT | CASSFGDGGGAGELFF
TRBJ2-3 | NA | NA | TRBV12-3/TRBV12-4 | TGTGCCAGCAGTTTAGGTCGGGGCCATAGCACAGATACGCAGTATTTT | CASSLGRGHSTDTQYF
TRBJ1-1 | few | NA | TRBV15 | TGTGCCACCAGCAGAGAAACAGGAGGCTCTGAAGCTTTCTTT | CATSRETGGSEAFF
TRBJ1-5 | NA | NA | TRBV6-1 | TGTGCCAGCAGTGAAGCCCCAGGGAATCAGCCCCAGCATTTT | CASSEAPGNQPQHF
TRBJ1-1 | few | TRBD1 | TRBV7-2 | TGTGCCAGCAGAACAACAGGGGGCTCCCCCACTGAAGCTTTCTTT | CASRTTGGSPTEAFF
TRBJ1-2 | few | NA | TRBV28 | TGTGCCAGCAGTTTCCCTAGACAGCCTCTCGTTGGCTACACCTTC | CASSFPRQPLVGYTF
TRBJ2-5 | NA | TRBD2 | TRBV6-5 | TGTGCCAGCAGTTACTCCGGGGGGGGACAAGAGACCCAGTACTTC | CASSYSGGGQETQYF
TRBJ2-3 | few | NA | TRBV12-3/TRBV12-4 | TGTGCCAGCAGTTGGAATAGCGCGAGCACAGATACGCAGTATTTT | CASSWNSASTDTQYF
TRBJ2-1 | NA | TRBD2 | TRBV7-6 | TGTGCCAGCAGCTTGAGGGGACTAGCGGGGGGAAGCTCCTACAATGAGCAGTTCTTC | CASSLRGLAGGSSYNEQFF
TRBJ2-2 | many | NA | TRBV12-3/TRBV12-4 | TGTGCCAGCACACTCACCGGGGAGCTGTTTTTT | CASTLTGELFF
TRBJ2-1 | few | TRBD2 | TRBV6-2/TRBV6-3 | TGTGCCAGCAGTTCCCCCGGGCTAGCGGGGGGCAGATACAATGAGCAGTTCTTC | CASSSPGLAGGRYNEQFF
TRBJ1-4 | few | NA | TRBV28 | TGTGCCAGCAGTTTCCCTCTGATTGCCGCAACTAATGAAAAACTGTTTTTT | CASSFPLIAATNEKLFF
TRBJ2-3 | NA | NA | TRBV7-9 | TGTGCCAGCAGGCAGGCGGTCCGGGCGAAGCAGTATTTT | CASRQAVRAKQYF
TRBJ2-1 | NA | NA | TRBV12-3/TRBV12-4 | TGTGCCAGCAGTATCCCCAGGGGACCCCTACAATGGCAGTTCTTC | CASSIPRGPLQWQFF
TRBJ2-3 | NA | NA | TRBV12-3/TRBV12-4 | TGTGCCAGCAGCCCATACACAGATACGCAGTATTTT | CASSPYTDTQYF
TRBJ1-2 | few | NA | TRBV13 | TGTGCCAGCAGCTTAGGCCGCACAAACTATGGCTACACCTTC | CASSLGRTNYGYTF
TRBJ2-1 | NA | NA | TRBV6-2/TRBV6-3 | TGTGCCAGCAGTTTCTCACTAGATTACAATGAGCAGTTCTTC | CASSFSLDYNEQFF
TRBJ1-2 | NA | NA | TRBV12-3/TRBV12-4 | TGTGCCAGCAGTGCCACAGGAGACATATCCTTCTATGGCTACACCTTC | CASSATGDISFYGYTF
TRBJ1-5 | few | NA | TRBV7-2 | TGTGCCAGCAGCTTAGGTGGGGCAGGGGTCAATCAGCCCCAGCATTTT | CASSLGGAGVNQPQHF
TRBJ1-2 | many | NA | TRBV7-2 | TGTGCCAGCAGCTTAGTACCAGGTTGGCACTATGGCTACACCTTC | CASSLVPGWHYGYTF
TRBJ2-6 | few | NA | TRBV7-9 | TGTGCCAGCAGCTTAGCCCTCGACAACCCTGGGGCCAACGTCCTGACTTTC | CASSLALDNPGANVLTF
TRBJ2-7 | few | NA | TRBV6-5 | TGTGCCAGCAGTTACGGGACTGGGGCGATCTACGAGCAGTACTTC | CASSYGTGAIYEQYF
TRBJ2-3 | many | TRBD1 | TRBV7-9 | TGTGCCAGCAGCTTGATAAGGGGACAGGGGGTTTCTACTTCAGATACGCAGTATTTT | CASSLIRGQGVSTSDTQYF
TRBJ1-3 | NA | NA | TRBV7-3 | TGTGCCAGCAGCTCCGGACCCGCAAGCTCTGGAAACACCATATATTTT | CASSSGPASSGNTIYF
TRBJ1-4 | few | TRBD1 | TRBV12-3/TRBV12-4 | TGTGCCAGCAGTTTAGGGACAGGAAGGCGGGCTGAAAAACTGTTTTTT | CASSLGTGRRAEKLFF
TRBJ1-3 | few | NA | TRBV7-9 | TGTGCCAGCCCGTTTGGTCCGGCAGGGGACTTAGTCTCTGGAAACACCATATATTTT | CASPFGPAGDLVSGNTIYF
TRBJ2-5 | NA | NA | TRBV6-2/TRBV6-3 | TGTGCCAGCACCGGGACTGGAGTGGGAGAGACCCAGTACTTC | CASTGTGVGETQYF